The rows below give T cell receptor beta chains drawn from one sample of a study of cytomegalovirus exposure and HLA in healthy donors. Profiling relied on immunoSEQ multiplex PCR, and the TCRdb table lists in-frame clones only, not all of them. The data contain around 99,000 clones, roughly 86% of them singletons. Sequencing input: PBMCs. These receptors all stem from a woman under 30 in good health and CMV-seronegative. CDR3s include the opening cysteine and the closing phenylalanine or tryptophan. A D gene is named only where the DNA matches it firmly. A row's size may be missing; if present it is once, few, many or a size class.

>few|TRBJ2-7|12|TRBV27|TRBD2
TGTGCCGTCGGGAGGCCTGAGGGGGAGCAGTACTTC
CAVGRPEGEQYF
>-|TRBJ1-3|13|TRBV6-5|TRBD1
TGTGCCAGCCGCATCGGACAGGATGACACCATATATTTT
CASRIGQDDTIYF
>once|TRBJ1-6|16|TRBV28|-
TGTGCCAGCAGTTTAACCCCTCTCAGTGCCAATTCACCCCTCCACTTT
CASSLTPLSANSPLHF
>-|TRBJ2-7|17|TRBV11-2|-
TGTGCCAGCAGCTTCCCGCCTACTCGCCTACTCTCCTACGAGCAGTACTTC
CASSFPPTRLLSYEQYF
>-|TRBJ2-2|15|TRBV28|-
TGTGCCAGCAGTTTTATTCGTCGAGGGACCGGGGAGCTGTTTTTT
CASSFIRRGTGELFF
>-|TRBJ2-5|15|TRBV19|TRBD1
TGTGCCAGTAGTGGGCCCGGGACAGGGGAGGAGACCCAGTACTTC
CASSGPGTGEETQYF
>once|TRBJ2-3|15|TRBV7-9|TRBD2
TGTGCCAGCAGCCTAGCGGGGGGGAGCACAGATACGCAGTATTTT
CASSLAGGSTDTQYF
>few|TRBJ1-2|13|TRBV7-8|-
TGTGCCAGCAGCTTAGGGGGCCCCGCGGGCTACACCTTC
CASSLGGPAGYTF
>once|TRBJ2-7|13|TRBV30|-
TGTGCCTGGAGTGTAAGGAGCTCCTACGAGCAGTACTTC
CAWSVRSSYEQYF
>-|TRBJ2-7|16|TRBV28|TRBD1
TGTGCCAGCAGCCCGCCCCCGGACAGGTACGAGGACGAGCAGTACTTC
CASSPPPDRYEDEQYF
>-|TRBJ1-4|13|TRBV30|-
TGTGCCTGTGCCGGGGGGCCTAATGAAAAACTGTTTTTT
CACAGGPNEKLFF
>-|TRBJ1-4|15|TRBV19|-
TGTGCCAGTGAATTGGGGGCCTCCGGTGGTGAAAAACTGTTTTTT
CASELGASGGEKLFF
>-|TRBJ2-7|12|TRBV27|-
TGTGCCAGCAGTATCCCCCCTTACGAGCAGTACTTC
CASSIPPYEQYF
>-|TRBJ1-1|14|TRBV28|TRBD1
TGTGCCAGCAGTTTATCCGGACAGGGCGCTGAAGCTTTCTTT
CASSLSGQGAEAFF
>-|TRBJ2-7|14|TRBV6-1|TRBD2
TGTGCCAGCAGGGGTGGGACTAGAAGTTACGAGCAGTACTTC
CASRGGTRSYEQYF
>-|TRBJ2-7|13|TRBV7-8|TRBD2
TGTGCCAGCAGCCGGACTAGCCCCTACGAGCAGTACTTC
CASSRTSPYEQYF
>-|TRBJ2-6|14|TRBV7-3|-
TGTGCCAGCAGCTCCTACTCTGGGGCCAACGTCCTGACTTTC
CASSSYSGANVLTF
>-|TRBJ1-5|18|TRBV15|TRBD1
TGTGCCACCAGCAGTGGGGACAGGGGCCCTTATAGCAATCAGCCCCAGCATTTT
CATSSGDRGPYSNQPQHF
>-|TRBJ2-7|14|TRBV6-6|-
TGTGCCAGCAGTTACAGTCCGAGCTCCTACGAGCAGTACTTC
CASSYSPSSYEQYF
>once|TRBJ2-1|16|TRBV11-2|TRBD2
TGTGCCAGCAGCTTAGTCCTAGCGGGGGTCTACAATGAGCAGTTCTTC
CASSLVLAGVYNEQFF
>-|TRBJ2-5|14|TRBV7-7|-
TGTGCCAGCAGCTTAGCAGGGAGACGGGAGACCCAGTACTTC
CASSLAGRRETQYF
>-|TRBJ2-3|15|TRBV28|-
TGTGCCAGCAGTTTATCAGGTATCGTGGGAGATACGCAGTATTTT
CASSLSGIVGDTQYF
>-|TRBJ1-2|15|TRBV4-3|TRBD1
TGCGCCAGCAGCCACGAGGGGGCAGGTGGCTATGGCTACACCTTC
CASSHEGAGGYGYTF
>-|TRBJ2-3|15|TRBV6-4|-
TGTGCCAGCAGTCAGAGCGTCGACGGCACAGATACGCAGTATTTT
CASSQSVDGTDTQYF
>-|TRBJ2-1|17|TRBV7-8|-
TGTGCCAGCAGCTTAGAGGTCAGATACAGCTCCTACAATGAGCAGTTCTTC
CASSLEVRYSSYNEQFF
>once|TRBJ2-3|20|TRBV5-1|TRBD2
TGCGCCAGCAGCTTGGGGGGACTAGCGGGCCTATCTTCTAGCACAGATACGCAGTATTTT
CASSLGGLAGLSSSTDTQYF
>-|TRBJ2-3|13|TRBV4-1|TRBD2
TGCGCCAGCAGCCTCAATGAGCGGGAGGCGCAGTATTTT
CASSLNEREAQYF
>-|TRBJ2-4|20|TRBV9|TRBD2
TGTGCCAGCAGCGCGAGACCGGGACTAGCGGGAGGAATAGCCAAAAACATTCAGTACTTC
CASSARPGLAGGIAKNIQYF
>-|TRBJ2-7|14|TRBV30|-
TGTGCCGCATCCGACGACGGGAGCTCCTACGAGCAGTACTTC
CAASDDGSSYEQYF
>-|TRBJ2-6|17|TRBV7-9|-
TGTGCCACCCGGGCGGGGCCGTCGATCGTTGGGGCCAACGTCCTGACTTTC
CATRAGPSIVGANVLTF
>-|TRBJ1-5|16|TRBV10-3|TRBD1
TGTGCCATCAGTGAACAACCGCGGACAGGGGATCAGCCCCAGCATTTT
CAISEQPRTGDQPQHF
>-|TRBJ1-6|12|TRBV6-5|-
TGTGCCAGCACCCTGGAGGGTTCACCCCTCCACTTT
CASTLEGSPLHF
>-|TRBJ2-5|13|TRBV9|-
TGTGCCAGCAGCGGGGACTCCCCAGAGACCCAGTACTTC
CASSGDSPETQYF
>-|TRBJ1-3|16|TRBV27|TRBD1
TGTGCCAGCAGAGCGATGGACAGGGGTTACGGAAACACCATATATTTT
CASRAMDRGYGNTIYF
>-|TRBJ1-4|13|TRBV5-4|-
TGTGCCAGCAGCTTTGAGCCCAATGAAAAACTGTTTTTT
CASSFEPNEKLFF
>-|TRBJ1-2|14|TRBV10-2|TRBD1
TGCGCCAGCAGTGAGGGACAGGGGTGGGCTGGCTACACCTTC
CASSEGQGWAGYTF
>once|TRBJ2-5|14|TRBV5-4|TRBD2
TGTGCCAGCAGGGCGGGAGGAGGGCAAGAGACCCAGTACTTC
CASRAGGGQETQYF
>-|TRBJ1-5|13|TRBV19|-
TGTGCCAGTAGTTTTCAATTTAGCGACTTCCAGCATTTT
CASSFQFSDFQHF
>-|TRBJ1-5|16|TRBV7-2|-
TGTGCCAGCAGCTTAGCGGCGGTAAGATCCGGTCAGCCCCAGCATTTT
CASSLAAVRSGQPQHF
>-|TRBJ2-5|16|TRBV4-3|TRBD2
TGCGCCAGCAGCCAGGGACTACCCGGACCCCAAGAGACCCAGTACTTC
CASSQGLPGPQETQYF
>-|TRBJ2-1|15|TRBV13|TRBD2
TGTGCCAGCAGCTTAAGGGGACTAGCGGCTAATGAGCAGTTCTTC
CASSLRGLAANEQFF
>few|TRBJ1-5|15|TRBV2|TRBD1
TGTGCCAGCAGTGGAGGGACAGGGGGTCATCAGCCCCAGCATTTT
CASSGGTGGHQPQHF